Described below is a single T cell receptor beta chain sequence and its context. Its antigen is not known. Researchers ran the PCR with 60 Vbeta and 13 Jbeta primers. Libraries were prepared by immunoSEQ multiplex PCR; TCRdb keeps only in-frame clonotypes and omits some of them. Of about 77,000 clones listed, around 78% are singletons. The sample originates from a study of cytomegalovirus exposure and HLA in healthy donors. Overall study findings and caveats: In a later analysis, a missense DCLRE1C variant was linked to TCR beta V- and J-gene trimming. In a later analysis, specific HLA alleles were associated with 15,000 to 20,000 TCR beta sequences at a 0.05 false discovery rate. The likely explanation for a cluster of highly shared sequence variants was sequencing artifact. Later on, analysis showed that most CMV-associated TCR beta chains appeared to be HLA-restricted.

Germline V lookup: CDR1 SGHNT, CDR2 YYREEE (reference sequence). The CDR3 runs to 15 residues. V was cut by 2 bases and J by 1 base, with 13 bases left in between. The sequence derives from a middle-aged man in good health and CMV-seronegative. Sequencing was done on a sample of PBMCs. V and J are TRBV5-4 and TRBJ2-7; the D gene is possibly TRBD2 (6 bases). The CDR3 region has the DNA TGTGCCAGCAGCTTCGGCGGGATAGGATCCTACGAGCAGTACTTC. This translates into CASSFGGIGSYEQYF.